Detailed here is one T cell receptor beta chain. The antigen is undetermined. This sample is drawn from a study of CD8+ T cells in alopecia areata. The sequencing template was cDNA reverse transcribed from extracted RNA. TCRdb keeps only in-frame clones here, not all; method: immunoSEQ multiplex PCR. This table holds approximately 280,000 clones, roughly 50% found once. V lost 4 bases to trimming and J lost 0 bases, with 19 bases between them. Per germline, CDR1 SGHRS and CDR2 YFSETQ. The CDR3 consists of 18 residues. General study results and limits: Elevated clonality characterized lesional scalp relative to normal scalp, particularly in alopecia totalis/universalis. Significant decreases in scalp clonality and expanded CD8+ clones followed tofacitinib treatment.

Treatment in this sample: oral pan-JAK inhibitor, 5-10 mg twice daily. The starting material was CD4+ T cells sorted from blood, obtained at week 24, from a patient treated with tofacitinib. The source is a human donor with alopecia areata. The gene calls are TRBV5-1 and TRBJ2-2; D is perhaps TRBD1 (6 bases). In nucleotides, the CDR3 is TGCGCCAGCAGCCTAGGACAGACCCCAACTACGAACACCGGGGAGCTGTTTTTT. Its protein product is CASSLGQTPTTNTGELFF.